This T cell receptor beta chain came from a study of blood T cells in healthy people across ages. A second roughly 6 to 12 cycle PCR used barcoded and J-beta primers. Through a template-switch adaptor with 12 random nucleotides, each cDNA molecule received a tag. TCRdb re-called the 5' RACE reads through MiXCR, storing one row per CDR3 protein. Of hundreds of thousands of distinct CDR3 sequences detected, around 48% appear once; the ten largest clones hold around a third. CDR1 and CDR2 from the germline V gene are ENHRY and SYGVKD. The trim removed 3 bases at V and 3 bases at J, leaving 19 bases unmatched. This CDR3 is built from 22 residues.

This clonotype was obtained from a woman between 55 and 75 years old in good health. The chain uses TRBV10-3 and TRBJ2-1; 14 nucleotides align to TRBD2. Material for sequencing was blood. CDR3 protein: CAISDQGKPGTSGSLNYNEQFF. For the CDR3, the DNA is TGTGCCATCAGTGATCAGGGGAAGCCCGGGACTAGCGGGAGCTTAAACTACAATGAGCAGTTCTTC.